Listed below are T cell receptor beta chains from one sample, sequenced in a study of blood T cells in healthy people across ages. TCRdb re-derived calls from the 5' RACE reads in MiXCR, one entry per CDR3 protein. This table has over 1,500,000 distinct CDR3 sequences, around 42% appearing once. The sample taken for sequencing was blood. The origin of the receptors is a human donor in good health. CDR3s include the opening cysteine and the closing phenylalanine or tryptophan. D genes are given only for firm matches. Not every row has a clone size; where given, it reads once, few, many or a size class.

J gene,clone size,V gene,D gene,CDR3 protein,CDR3 DNA
TRBJ1-2,.,TRBV20-1,.,CSAREDRLTNYGYTF,TGCAGTGCTAGAGAGGACAGACTTACTAACTATGGCTACACCTTC
TRBJ1-6,.,TRBV7-3,.,CTSSPRANSPLHF,TGTACCAGCAGCCCGCGGGCCAATTCACCCCTCCACTTT
TRBJ1-2,.,TRBV3-1,.,CASSQVGGHHGYTF,TGTGCCAGCAGCCAAGTCGGAGGGCACCATGGCTACACCTTC
TRBJ1-2,.,TRBV5-6,TRBD1,CASSLAGQGWGYTF,TGTGCCAGCAGCTTGGCCGGACAGGGTTGGGGCTACACCTTC
TRBJ2-2,once,TRBV4-3,.,CASSQEEWGELFF,TGCGCCAGCAGCCAAGAAGAATGGGGGGAGCTGTTTTTT
TRBJ2-2,.,TRBV5-1,.,CASATQGASSGELFF,TGCGCCAGCGCCACACAAGGGGCCTCGAGCGGGGAGCTGTTTTTT
TRBJ2-3,.,TRBV27,.,CASSLLAVSTDTQYF,TGTGCCAGCAGTTTACTAGCAGTTTCCACAGATACGCAGTATTTT
TRBJ2-1,.,TRBV28,TRBD1,CASSLSGTGGTNEQFF,TGTGCCAGCAGTCTATCCGGGACAGGGGGCACCAATGAGCAGTTCTTC
TRBJ2-7,few,TRBV6-6,.,CASTPFDPSDLLVEQYF,TGTGCCAGCACGCCTTTCGACCCTTCGGATTTGTTGGTCGAGCAGTACTTC
TRBJ2-3,few,TRBV15,.,CATSRGGGPSTDTQYF,TGTGCCACCAGCAGAGGTGGGGGTCCTAGCACAGATACGCAGTATTTT
TRBJ2-1,.,TRBV29-1,.,CSVAGPTNNEQFF,TGCAGCGTTGCGGGTCCTACCAACAATGAGCAGTTCTTC
TRBJ1-1,few,TRBV14,.,CASSSYGGDTEAFF,TGTGCCAGCAGCTCCTATGGGGGGGACACTGAAGCTTTCTTT
TRBJ2-1,.,TRBV10-3,.,CAISESSASSYNEQFF,TGTGCCATCAGTGAGTCAAGTGCGAGCTCCTACAATGAGCAGTTCTTC
TRBJ1-2,few,TRBV7-2,.,CASSLGFRSLGGYTF,TGTGCCAGCAGCTTAGGTTTCCGCTCTTTGGGCGGCTACACCTTC
TRBJ1-1,few,TRBV6-1,.,CASSEIGTEAFF,TGTGCCAGCAGCGAGATAGGTACTGAAGCTTTCTTT
TRBJ1-5,.,TRBV27,.,CASRLYSVSNQPQHF,TGTGCCAGCAGACTCTACAGTGTAAGCAATCAGCCCCAGCATTTT
TRBJ1-2,.,TRBV2,TRBD1,CASRMGQAGGYTF,TGTGCCAGCAGGATGGGACAGGCGGGAGGCTACACCTTC
TRBJ2-5,few,TRBV7-9,TRBD2,CASSPSGARPISDQETQYF,TGTGCCAGCAGCCCCAGCGGGGCTCGACCTATATCAGACCAAGAGACCCAGTACTTC
TRBJ1-2,.,TRBV6-6,TRBD1,CASSYRGDRGQFGYTF,TGTGCCAGCAGTTACAGGGGGGACAGGGGGCAGTTTGGCTACACCTTC
TRBJ1-1,.,TRBV7-9,.,CASSLSGLDTEAFF,TGTGCCAGCAGCTTATCTGGGTTGGACACTGAAGCTTTCTTT
TRBJ1-2,.,TRBV6-5,.,CASSYRERLGGYTF,TGTGCCAGCAGTTACAGGGAGAGACTAGGTGGCTACACCTTC
TRBJ2-1,.,TRBV12-3/TRBV12-4,TRBD2,CASSSLAGGLHNEQFF,TGTGCCAGCAGTTCACTAGCGGGGGGCCTACACAATGAGCAGTTCTTC
TRBJ1-4,few,TRBV12-3/TRBV12-4,.,CASSSPLGEKLFF,TGTGCCAGCAGTTCCCCTTTAGGTGAAAAACTGTTTTTT
TRBJ1-2,.,TRBV6-2/TRBV6-3,TRBD1,CASSYSRQGPPNYGYTF,TGTGCCAGCAGTTACTCAAGACAGGGGCCCCCTAACTATGGCTACACCTTC
TRBJ2-7,.,TRBV4-3,TRBD1,CASSRWTGHEQYF,TGCGCCAGCAGCCGATGGACAGGACACGAGCAGTACTTC
TRBJ2-7,once,TRBV28,.,CATSVSYEQYF,TGTGCCACCTCGGTCTCCTACGAGCAGTACTTC
TRBJ2-1,.,TRBV28,.,CASSRDIAYNEQFF,TGTGCCAGCAGCCGGGACATAGCCTACAATGAGCAGTTCTTC
TRBJ2-6,many,TRBV29-1,.,CSVVEYKPSGANVLTF,TGCAGCGTTGTCGAGTACAAACCCTCTGGGGCCAACGTCCTGACTTTC
TRBJ2-7,few,TRBV7-9,TRBD1,CASSLSGQGALEQYF,TGTGCCAGCAGCTTATCGGGACAGGGAGCCCTCGAGCAGTACTTC
TRBJ1-2,.,TRBV7-2,.,CGSSLALDYGYTF,TGTGGCAGCAGCTTAGCGCTGGACTATGGCTACACCTTC
TRBJ2-7,few,TRBV4-3,.,CASSQDRHHSYEQYF,TGCGCCAGCAGCCAAGATCGGCACCACTCCTACGAGCAGTACTTC
TRBJ1-2,few,TRBV7-2,TRBD1,CASTRDRLALKGYTF,TGTGCCAGCACTAGGGACAGGCTAGCCTTGAAAGGCTACACCTTC
TRBJ2-3,few,TRBV20-1,TRBD1,CSASPGQGTDTQYF,TGCAGTGCTTCACCGGGACAGGGGACAGATACGCAGTATTTT
TRBJ2-5,.,TRBV20-1,.,CSAGTQRETQYF,TGCAGTGCTGGAACCCAGAGAGAGACCCAGTACTTC
TRBJ2-7,.,TRBV5-1,.,CASSRTSGGSNEQYF,TGCGCCAGCAGCCGGACTTCCGGGGGATCCAACGAGCAGTACTTC
TRBJ1-4,.,TRBV4-3,TRBD1,CASSQDVGTANEKLFF,TGCGCCAGCAGCCAAGATGTAGGGACAGCTAATGAAAAACTGTTTTTT
TRBJ2-3,once,TRBV5-1,TRBD2,CASRRGLADSTDTQYF,TGCGCCAGCAGAAGAGGACTAGCGGATAGCACAGATACGCAGTATTTT
TRBJ1-1,.,TRBV2,.,CASSEKTVNTEAFF,TGTGCCAGCAGCGAAAAAACAGTGAACACTGAAGCTTTCTTT
TRBJ1-1,few,TRBV5-1,.,CASSSDGPVMNTEAFF,TGCGCCAGCAGCTCGGATGGTCCGGTAATGAACACTGAAGCTTTCTTT
TRBJ1-1,.,TRBV10-3,.,CATLTVTGTEAFF,TGTGCCACCCTGACAGTGACGGGCACTGAAGCTTTCTTT
TRBJ2-7,.,TRBV20-1,TRBD1,CSVSCRRQGSDEQYF,TGCAGTGTTAGTTGCCGGCGACAGGGTTCCGACGAGCAGTACTTC
TRBJ2-3,few,TRBV29-1,.,CSVVGLPTQGPDTQYF,TGCAGCGTTGTGGGACTTCCAACCCAGGGCCCAGATACGCAGTATTTT
TRBJ2-6,.,TRBV6-1,.,CASSEVIEWYETGANVLTF,TGTGCCAGCAGTGAAGTAATCGAGTGGTACGAGACGGGGGCCAACGTCCTGACTTTC
TRBJ2-1,.,TRBV7-2,TRBD2,CAAGGPYNEQFF,TGTGCCGCGGGGGGACCATACAATGAGCAGTTCTTC
TRBJ1-5,.,TRBV7-2,.,CASSLVGTTNQPQHF,TGTGCCAGCAGCTTAGTAGGGACAACTAATCAGCCCCAGCATTTT
TRBJ2-1,.,TRBV11-2,TRBD2,CASSLRGAGGEQFF,TGTGCCAGCAGCTTAAGGGGAGCGGGGGGTGAGCAGTTCTTC
TRBJ2-5,few,TRBV7-9,.,CASSRLRASGTQYF,TGTGCCAGCAGCCGCCTCCGGGCATCAGGGACCCAGTACTTC
TRBJ1-2,.,TRBV7-2,.,CASSYRDTGGGYTF,TGTGCCAGCAGCTACCGGGACACCGGTGGAGGCTACACCTTC
TRBJ1-5,.,TRBV7-2,.,CASSLEGVGNQPQHF,TGTGCCAGCAGCTTAGAGGGGGTAGGCAATCAGCCCCAGCATTTT
TRBJ2-5,.,TRBV29-1,.,CSVQGQTLRETQYF,TGCAGCGTCCAGGGACAAACCCTGAGGGAGACCCAGTACTTC
TRBJ2-7,.,TRBV9,TRBD1,CASSYGTGAYNEQYF,TGTGCCAGCAGCTACGGGACAGGGGCCTACAATGAGCAGTACTTC
TRBJ1-1,.,TRBV4-3,.,CASSQAPGPMNTEAFF,TGCGCCAGCAGCCAAGCACCAGGACCCATGAACACTGAAGCTTTCTTT
TRBJ2-1,.,TRBV5-1,TRBD2,CASSATSGGLNEQFF,TGCGCCAGCAGCGCCACTAGCGGCGGCCTAAATGAGCAGTTCTTC
TRBJ2-7,.,TRBV7-9,.,CASTNLEEPYEQYF,TGTGCCAGCACCAACTTGGAGGAGCCCTACGAGCAGTACTTC
TRBJ1-2,.,TRBV29-1,.,CSVDDAGGTNYGYTF,TGCAGCGTTGATGATGCGGGGGGCACTAACTATGGCTACACCTTC
TRBJ1-1,.,TRBV7-8,.,CASSLHRTMNTEAFF,TGTGCCAGCAGCTTACACAGGACCATGAACACTGAAGCTTTCTTT
TRBJ2-5,few,TRBV15,.,CATSRGQVQETQYF,TGTGCCACCAGCAGAGGACAGGTACAAGAGACCCAGTACTTC